The 10 T cell receptor beta chains presented below share a single source sample, sequenced in a study of tissue T cells after allogeneic stem cell transplantation. TCRdb's table, derived via immunoSEQ multiplex PCR, lists solely in-frame clones and lacks some. The data contain some 6,600 clones, about 53% of them singletons. This sample's time point: mouse harvest day 7 after allogeneic transplant. Mouse grafts combined 10^7 T-cell-depleted bone marrow cells with 10^6 splenic CD5+ T cells. Sequencing input: gut tissue. These receptors all come from a female BALB/c mouse given C57BL/6 T cells with graft-versus-host disease after an allogeneic hematopoietic cell transplant.

Notes on this clone: Each gene name is a mouse one. With the read ending 1 residue before the CDR3 end, the germline J gene is used to fill in that end. The chain uses TRBV26 and TRBJ1-6; TRBD1 is a possible D gene (5 bases). TRBJ1-6 is known as an ORF, though its function is uncertain. This CDR3 has 14 residues. The germline gives CDR1 KGHPV, CDR2 FQNQEV (reference sequence). Deletions cut 6 bases from V and 2 bases from J, with 8 bases between. CDR3: CASSPDTYNSPLYF. The DNA read from the CDR3 is TGTGCCAGCAGCCCGGACACCTATAATTCGCCCCTCTAC.

Comments on this clone: Germline and genes here are mouse. The read stops 1 residue short of the end of the CDR3; the missing end is completed from the germline J gene. The rearrangement joins TRBV26 to TRBJ2-1; 11 bases fit TRBD2. In germline, CDR1 is KGHPV, CDR2 FQNQEV (reference sequence). This CDR3 comprises 16 residues. With 6 bases clipped from V and 4 bases from J, the junction kept 8 bases outside the gene matches. CDR3 DNA (partial): TGTGCCAGCAGCCGTATCGACTGGGGGGGATATGCTGAGCAGTTC. Protein sequence: CASSRIDWGGYAEQF. The CDR3, in full, reads CASSRIDWGGYAEQFF.

A remark on this clone: Gene names are the mouse ones. The read ends 1 residue shy of where the CDR3 ends; the end is completed using the germline J gene. The chain combines TRBV5 with TRBJ2-3; D perhaps matches TRBD2 (7 bases). Trimming removed 4 bases at V and 3 bases at J, with 11 bases between. The CDR3 consists of 14 residues. Germline CDR1 and CDR2: LGHNA and YNLKQL (reference sequence). CDR3 DNA (partial): TGTGCCAGCAGCCGGGGGGCGGGAGCAGAAACGCTGTAT. It specifies CASSRGAGAETLY. The entire CDR3 protein reads CASSRGAGAETLYF.

This clone was seen a handful of times. Each gene name is a mouse one. The read is 1 residue too short to cover the CDR3 end, so that end is filled in from the germline J gene. This rearrangement joins TRBV26 to TRBJ2-7; no clear D. V lost 3 bases and J lost 3, with 9 bases in between. Germline V lookup: CDR1 KGHPV, CDR2 FQNQEV (reference sequence). CDR3 size: 13 residues. CDR3 DNA, as far as it was read: TGTGCCAGCAGTCTCTCAGGTTACTATGAACAGTAC. Translation: CASSLSGYYEQY. In full, the CDR3 is CASSLSGYYEQYF.

This clone was found once. Here the gene names and germline are mouse. The read ends 1 residue before the CDR3 terminus; that terminus is restored from the germline J gene. This chain connects TRBV23 to TRBJ2-2; TRBD2, the D gene given by the table, was not confirmed from the DNA. CDR3 length: 15 amino acids. Germline values: CDR1 KGHTA, CDR2 FQNQQP. CDR3 DNA, as far as it was read: TGCTCCAGCAGTTATGACTGGGGCCACGCCGGGCAGCTCTAC. Protein sequence: CSSSYDWGHAGQLY. The whole CDR3 protein is CSSSYDWGHAGQLYF.

Concerning this clone: Mouse gene names apply. The read halts 1 residue ahead of the CDR3 end, with the missing end drawn from the germline J gene. This chain links TRBV2 with TRBJ1-2, with a weak D call TRBD1 (6 bases). Trimming pared 1 base from V and 2 bases from J, leaving 8 bases between. CDR1 is LGHNA and CDR2 is YSYQKL in the germline V gene. This CDR3 spans 14 amino acids. The CDR3 sequence: CASSQAGQNSDYTF. The sequenced part of the CDR3 DNA is TGTGCCAGCAGCCAAGCAGGACAGAACTCCGACTACACC.

This clone has more than one count but fewer than ten. Mouse gene names and germline throughout. The read ends 1 residue before the CDR3 terminus; that terminus is restored from the germline J gene. The chain combines TRBV26 with TRBJ2-4; D is perhaps TRBD1 (5 bases). Germline CDR1 KGHPV, CDR2 FQNQEV (reference sequence). This CDR3 contains 15 residues. V was cut by 0 bases and J by 0 bases, with 7 bases left in between. The DNA read from the CDR3 is TGTGCCAGCAGTCTGTCGACAGCTAGTCAAAACACCTTGTAC. Translating gives CASSLSTASQNTLY. The entire CDR3 sequence reads CASSLSTASQNTLYF.

For this clone: Gene names and germline match the mouse. Coverage ceases 1 residue before the CDR3 finishes, and the germline J gene fills in the end. This chain joins TRBV26 and TRBJ1-1; a weak D match, TRBD1 (5 bases). The CDR3 is 14 amino acids. Germline lookup yields CDR1 KGHPV and CDR2 FQNQEV (reference sequence). Deletions cut 3 bases from V and 0 bases from J, with 8 bases between. Partial CDR3 DNA: TGTGCCAGCAGTCTCAGGGTTACAAACACAGAAGTCTTC. Encoded protein: CASSLRVTNTEVF. The full CDR3 reads CASSLRVTNTEVFF.

This clone showed up just a few times. Genes here carry mouse names. The read terminates 1 residue ahead of where the CDR3 ends, so the germline J gene completes it. The V call is TRBV26, the J call TRBJ1-1; TRBD1 agrees at 10 bases. Germline lookup yields CDR1 KGHPV and CDR2 FQNQEV (reference sequence). This CDR3 has 13 residues. The V gene end was trimmed by 0 bases and the J gene end by 11 bases; junction bases not matched to a gene: 3. The sequenced CDR3 bases are TGTGCCAGCAGTCTGTCGGGGACAGGGGTCGTCTTC. It codes for CASSLSGTGVVF. The CDR3 reads in full as CASSLSGTGVVFF.

Comment on this clone: Gene labels here are mouse ones. The read halts 1 residue ahead of the CDR3 end, with the missing end drawn from the germline J gene. V is TRBV26 and J is TRBJ2-3; weak D call: TRBD2 (6 bases). The germline V gene has CDR1 KGHPV and CDR2 FQNQEV (reference sequence). CDR3 length equals 15 residues. Trimming removed 2 bases at V and 0 bases at J, with 9 bases between. The chain's CDR3 is CASSLVWGSAETLYF. The part of the CDR3 DNA that was read is TGTGCCAGCAGTCTGGTCTGGGGCAGTGCAGAAACGCTGTAT.